The 18 T cell receptor beta chains listed next were all sequenced from one sample in a study of blood T cell repertoires in COVID-19. Only in-frame clones appear in the TCRdb table, and some are missing; sequencing was by immunoSEQ multiplex PCR. The repertoire consists of 210,000 or so clones, with around 85% occurring once and the leading ten covering 4% to 6%. The sequencing sample was made of peripheral blood. These receptors originate from a man aged 50 to 60 with COVID-19, enrolled during active disease.

The J gene is TRBJ2-1, the V gene TRBV14; possible D gene TRBD1, 5 bases. The CDR3 is 14 residues long. CDR1 and CDR2 (germline): SGHDN, FVKESK. Trimming took 3 bases from V and 5 from J, leaving 11 bases between them. The CDR3 loop reads CASSHRELNNEQFF. In DNA form, the CDR3 reads TGTGCCAGCAGCCACAGGGAACTAAACAATGAGCAGTTCTTC.

V and J are TRBV3-1 (or the pseudogene TRBV3-2) and TRBJ1-6; TRBD1 matches 7 bases. CDR1 is LGHDT, CDR2 YNNKEL, per germline (reference sequence). V was clipped by 3 bases and J by 7 bases; unmatched bases: 9. The CDR3 consists of 16 residues. The CDR3 coding sequence is TGTGCCAGCAGCCATCTATCCGGGACAGTCAATTCACCCCTCCACTTT. Protein product: CASSHLSGTVNSPLHF.

The CDR3 DNA sequence: TGCAGCGTTGAGGTGGCCTTTCTGAACACTGAAGCTTTCTTT. Encoded protein: CSVEVAFLNTEAFF. The chain combines TRBV29-1 with TRBJ1-1; D gene uncertain. V lost 3 bases, J lost 0 bases, and 11 bases lay in between. Germline V gene data show CDR1 as SQVTM and CDR2 as ANQGSEA. This CDR3 contains 14 residues.

The rearrangement links TRBV19 to TRBJ2-7; D perhaps matches TRBD2 (6 bases). Germline V CDR1 and CDR2: LNHDA, SQIVND (reference sequence). Trimming cost V 8 bases and J 1 base, with 12 bases left between them. The CDR3 totals 13 residues. The CDR3 here is CASAYGGSYEQYF. CDR3 coding DNA: TGTGCCAGTGCCTACGGGGGTTCCTACGAGCAGTACTTC.

V gene TRBV7-2 combines with J gene TRBJ2-7, with D perhaps matching TRBD1 (6 bases). Trimming pared 5 bases from V and 2 bases from J, leaving 10 bases between. In germline, CDR1 is SGHTA, CDR2 FQGNSA. The CDR3 contains 13 residues. In DNA form, the CDR3 reads TGTGCCAGCAGCATCGGACAGACCTACGAGCAGTACTTC. It specifies CASSIGQTYEQYF. The variable domain in full, with the rest retrieved from reference TRBV7-2 and TRBJ2-7, is GAGVSQSPSNKVTEKGKDVELRCDPISGHTALYWYRQSLGQGLEFLIYFQGNSAPDKSGLPSDRFSAERTGGSVSTLTIQRTQQEDSAVYLCASSIGQTYEQYFGPGTRLTVT.

The V gene is TRBV3-1 (or the pseudogene TRBV3-2), the J gene TRBJ1-3, with 7 bases matching TRBD1. The CDR3 consists of 15 residues. Germline V gives CDR1 LGHDT, CDR2 YNNKEL (reference sequence). V trimming: 1 base; J trimming: 5 bases; junction bases outside the gene matches: 5. As DNA, the CDR3 is TGTGCCAGCAGCCAAGGGGGGACAGAGCGAAACACCATATATTTT. Translation: CASSQGGTERNTIYF.

The chain links TRBV28 to TRBJ1-5; tentative D call: TRBD1 (6 bases). This CDR3 is built from 14 residues. CDR1 MDHEN and CDR2 SYDVKM come from the germline V gene. The V end was cut by 6 bases, the J end by 3 bases, with 12 bases between. Here the CDR3 DNA reads TGTGCCAGCAGCAGCTACAGGGCCAATCAGCCCCAGCATTTT. It is translated as CASSSYRANQPQHF.

There are a few counts of this clone. Other DNA sequences in the same sample also yield this CDR3. The chain joins TRBV5-1 to TRBJ1-6, with 9 bases that match TRBD1. CDR3 length equals 15 residues. Germline V gene data show CDR1 as SGHRS and CDR2 as YFSETQ. The V and J ends lost 1 base and 10 bases, in that order; junction bases with no gene match: 6. DNA for the CDR3: TGCGCCAGCAGCTTGAAGGGACAGGGCGGATCACCCCTCCACTTT. Amino acid sequence: CASSLKGQGGSPLHF. Looking up the rest from reference TRBV5-1 and TRBJ1-6 gives the full variable domain: KAGVTQTPRYLIKTRGQQVTLSCSPISGHRSVSWYQQTPGQGLQFLFEYFSETQRNKGNFPGRFSGRQFSNSRSEMNVSTLELGDSALYLCASSLKGQGGSPLHFGNGTRLTVT.

The chain combines TRBV18 with TRBJ2-2; the D is unclear. The CDR3 runs 15 residues. The V end lost 1 base, the J end lost 0 bases, and 6 bases lay between the germline ends. Per germline, CDR1 KGHSH and CDR2 LQKENI. CDR3 nucleotides: TGTGCCAGCTCACCACAGAGAGCGAACACCGGGGAGCTGTTTTTT. As protein: CASSPQRANTGELFF.

V and J are TRBV12-3 or TRBV12-4 and TRBJ1-5, with D tentatively TRBD1 (5 bases). V was shortened by 9 bases and J by 9 bases, with 18 bases between the two germline ends. The CDR3 length is 13 residues. CDR3 sequence: CASGTAPNGPQHF. CDR3 sequence (DNA): TGTGCCAGTGGGACTGCCCCAAATGGGCCCCAGCATTTT.

The J gene is TRBJ1-2, the V gene TRBV12-3 or TRBV12-4; 9 bases are a match to TRBD1. The CDR3 length is 13 residues. The V gene end was trimmed by 6 bases and the J gene end by 8 bases; junction bases not matched to a gene: 7. CDR3 nucleotide sequence: TGTGCCAGCAGCGAAGACAGGGGGTGGGGCTACACCTTC. Amino acids: CASSEDRGWGYTF.

For the CDR3, the DNA is TGCAGCGTTGTTCAGGGGGACACCGGGGAGCTGTTTTTT. This translates into CSVVQGDTGELFF. The V call is TRBV29-1, the J call TRBJ2-2; 7 bases match TRBD1. In germline, CDR1 is SQVTM, CDR2 ANQGSEA. The CDR3 sequence is 13 residues long. The junction had 2 bases not matched to a gene; V was cut back by 4 bases and J by 3 bases.

The chain uses TRBV12-3 or TRBV12-4 and TRBJ1-1; D call uncertain. The CDR3 length is 13 residues. V lost 7 bases and J 4 bases, leaving 13 bases between the germline ends. The CDR3 loop reads CASTLERSTEAFF. In DNA, the CDR3 is TGTGCCAGCACTCTGGAAAGGAGCACTGAAGCTTTCTTT.

The chain joins TRBV5-1 to TRBJ2-7; 8 positions agree with TRBD1. V lost 0 bases and J lost 1; bases outside the gene matches: 6. This CDR3 is built from 16 residues. Germline loops: CDR1 SGHRS, CDR2 YFSETQ. The CDR3: CASSLGPRQGSYEQYF. The CDR3 nucleotides read TGCGCCAGCAGCTTGGGGCCCCGACAGGGGTCCTACGAGCAGTACTTC.

This chain connects TRBV27 to TRBJ2-5, with 7 bases lining up with TRBD1. In germline, CDR1 is MNHEY, CDR2 SMNVEV (reference sequence). Trimming removed 6 bases from V and 5 bases from J; junction bases left unmatched: 12. This CDR3 has 15 amino acids. The CDR3 DNA follows: TGTGCCAGCAGAGGTGGGGCTATGGGACAGGAGACCCAGTACTTC. Translation gives CASRGGAMGQETQYF.

This chain links TRBV30 with TRBJ1-4; TRBD1 might be the D (6 bases). This CDR3 is built from 15 residues. From germline, CDR1 is GTSNPN and CDR2 SVGIG (reference sequence). V was cut by 3 bases and J by 0 bases, with 11 bases left in between. CDR3 in amino acids: CAWRSRTATNEKLFF. Here the CDR3 DNA reads TGTGCCTGGAGATCGAGGACAGCAACTAATGAAAAACTGTTTTTT.

The count of this clone is one. V usage is TRBV11-2 and J usage is TRBJ1-1; possible D gene TRBD1, 6 bases. The germline V gene has CDR1 SGHAT and CDR2 FQNNGV. This CDR3 contains 14 residues. Trimming removed 4 bases at V and 6 bases at J, with 15 bases between. CDR3 in DNA: TGTGCCAGCAGCTCAGACAGGTCCTTTGCTGAAGCTTTCTTT. Translated: CASSSDRSFAEAFF. Filled out from reference TRBV11-2 and TRBJ1-1, the complete variable domain reads EAGVAQSPRYKIIEKRQSVAFWCNPISGHATLYWYQQILGQGPKLLIQFQNNGVVDDSQLPKDRFSAERLKGVDSTLKIQPAKLEDSAVYLCASSSDRSFAEAFFGQGTRLTVV.

The V gene is TRBV7-9, the J gene TRBJ2-7; a weak D match, TRBD2 (6 bases). Germline values: CDR1 SEHNR, CDR2 FQNEAQ (reference sequence). V was cut by 6 bases and J by 1 base, with 13 bases left in between. This CDR3 contains 14 residues. The CDR3 protein is CASRTTAGSYEQYF. Written as DNA, the CDR3 is TGTGCCAGCAGAACAACTGCGGGGTCCTACGAGCAGTACTTC.